One and the same sample provided the 20 T cell receptor beta chains below, sequenced in a study of blood T cell repertoires in COVID-19. Libraries were prepared by immunoSEQ multiplex PCR; TCRdb keeps only in-frame clonotypes and omits some of them. The sample has some 200,000 clones, roughly 90% seen once; the top ten hold around 8.9%. The sample taken for sequencing was PBMCs or T cells enriched from blood (not recorded which). The receptors were gathered from a woman aged 18-30 years who had recovered from COVID-19.

Comments on this clone: The same CDR3 also results from other DNA sequences found in this sample. The chain recombines TRBV5-4 with TRBJ1-6, with D maybe TRBD1 (6 bases). Trimming took off 0 bases at V and 8 bases at J, with 9 bases between the two ends. Germline-derived CDR1 and CDR2 are SGHNT and YYREEE (reference sequence). The CDR3 contains 14 residues. Here the CDR3 DNA reads TGTGCCAGCAGCTTGGCAGGGGTGGATTCACCCCTCCACTTT. It specifies CASSLAGVDSPLHF.

This clone came up once. V is TRBV29-1 and J is TRBJ1-2; 8 bases fit TRBD1. V gave up 6 bases and J gave up 3 bases; unmatched junction bases: 6. The CDR3 totals 13 residues. The germline gives CDR1 SQVTM, CDR2 ANQGSEA. CDR3 loop: CSVDRATDYGYTF. CDR3 DNA: TGCAGCGTGGACAGGGCAACGGACTATGGCTACACCTTC.

The chain carries TRBV11-2 and TRBJ2-1; 8 nucleotides align to TRBD1. The germline V gene has CDR1 SGHAT and CDR2 FQNNGV. This CDR3 region has 18 residues. With 3 bases clipped from V and 5 bases from J, the junction kept 15 bases outside the gene matches. CDR3 loop: CASSLLSFGTGGHNEQFF. The CDR3 DNA is TGTGCCAGCAGCTTGCTCAGTTTCGGGACAGGAGGTCACAATGAGCAGTTCTTC.

The rearrangement uses TRBV28 and TRBJ1-4, with D maybe TRBD1 (6 bases). V shed 7 bases and J shed 8 bases, with 17 bases lying between them. There are 14 residues in the CDR3. Germline-derived CDR1 and CDR2 are MDHEN and SYDVKM. CDR3 residues: CASIHREGYEKLFF. The CDR3 nucleotides read TGTGCCAGCATCCACAGGGAGGGTTACGAAAAACTGTTTTTT.

The chain combines TRBV5-1 with TRBJ2-1; D not resolved. V lost 5 bases, J lost 5 bases, and 8 bases lay in between. Germline V gene sequence: CDR1 SGHRS, CDR2 YFSETQ. The CDR3 is 12 amino acids. CDR3 protein: CASSPPDNEQFF. Written as DNA, the CDR3 is TGCGCCAGCAGTCCCCCGGACAATGAGCAGTTCTTC.

This clone was seen a handful of times. The CDR3 spells CASSLFAGTGELFF. In DNA form, the CDR3 reads TGTGCCAGCAGCTTATTTGCGGGGACCGGGGAGCTGTTTTTT. V is TRBV7-2 and J is TRBJ2-2; tentatively, D is TRBD2 (6 bases). V was clipped by 2 bases and J by 5 bases, with 9 bases between them. The CDR3 loop spans 14 amino acids. Germline V gene sequence: CDR1 SGHTA, CDR2 FQGNSA.

This chain links TRBV19 with TRBJ2-7; 10 bases match TRBD1. V was pared by 8 bases and J by 1 base, with 8 bases of the junction left unmatched. The germline gives CDR1 LNHDA, CDR2 SQIVND (reference sequence). The CDR3 has 15 residues. In DNA form, the CDR3 reads TGTGCCAGTCAACGTCGGGACAGGGGTTCCTACGAGCAGTACTTC. Its translation is CASQRRDRGSYEQYF.

The genes are TRBV9 and TRBJ1-2; TRBD1 aligns across 7 bases. Looked up from germline, CDR1 is SGDLS and CDR2 is YYNGEE. J gave up 2 bases and V 0 bases, and 4 bases lay outside the gene matches. This CDR3 contains 15 residues. Here the CDR3 DNA reads TGTGCCAGCAGCGTAGCGTCGACAGGGAACTATGGCTACACCTTC. This codes for CASSVASTGNYGYTF.

V gene TRBV11-2 combines with J gene TRBJ2-5, with 11 bases identical to TRBD1. The V and J ends lost 5 bases and 2 bases, in that order; junction bases with no gene match: 13. The CDR3 loop spans 18 amino acids. Germline V gene lookup returns CDR1 SGHAT and CDR2 FQNNGV. CDR3 DNA: TGTGCCAGCAGCCCTACCGGGACAGGGGGAAAGGGGCAAGAGACCCAGTACTTC. Amino acid sequence: CASSPTGTGGKGQETQYF.

This sequence joins TRBV30 and TRBJ1-3; the D gene is possibly TRBD1 (5 bases). V gave up 5 bases and J gave up 0 bases, with 17 bases separating them. Per the germline V gene, CDR1 is GTSNPN and CDR2 is SVGIG (reference sequence). This CDR3 contains 16 residues. In nucleotides, the CDR3 is TGTGCCTGGTATACCGGGACTATGCTCTCTGGAAACACCATATATTTT. Its translation is CAWYTGTMLSGNTIYF.

V gene TRBV29-1 combines with J gene TRBJ1-1, with 9 bases lining up with TRBD1. This CDR3 region has 15 residues. Germline V gene sequence: CDR1 SQVTM, CDR2 ANQGSEA. J gave up 1 base and V 7 bases, and 10 bases lay outside the gene matches. As DNA, the CDR3 is TGCAGCGCGGACAGGGGCGCCCGGGGGAACACTGAAGCTTTCTTT. It translates to CSADRGARGNTEAFF.

The chain carries TRBV11-1 and TRBJ2-7; TRBD2 might be the D (6 bases). Trimming shortened V by 1 base and J by 2 bases, and 9 bases separated the two germline ends. Per the germline V gene, CDR1 is SGHAT and CDR2 is FQDESV (reference sequence). CDR3 size: 14 residues. The CDR3 coding sequence is TGTGCCAGCAGCTTAGTCAGCGGGCCCTACGAGCAGTACTTC. Translating it yields CASSLVSGPYEQYF. Filled out from reference TRBV11-1 and TRBJ2-7, the complete variable domain reads EAEVAQSPRYKITEKSQAVAFWCDPISGHATLYWYRQILGQGPELLVQFQDESVVDDSQLPKDRFSAERLKGVDSTLKIQPAELGDSAMYLCASSLVSGPYEQYFGPGTRLTVT.

The J gene is TRBJ2-6, the V gene TRBV5-1; 10 bases align to TRBD1. Germline values: CDR1 SGHRS, CDR2 YFSETQ. This CDR3 spans 18 amino acids. The ends lost 4 bases at V and 2 bases at J; junction bases unmatched: 9. DNA for the CDR3: TGCGCCAGCAGCCAATGGACAGGGGGACTGGCTGGGGCCAACGTCCTGACTTTC. Protein sequence: CASSQWTGGLAGANVLTF.

This clone was recorded once. V is TRBV5-4 and J is TRBJ1-3, with D possibly being TRBD1 (6 bases). V gave up 4 bases and J gave up 4 bases, with 15 bases separating them. Germline loops: CDR1 SGHNT, CDR2 YYREEE (reference sequence). CDR3 size: 15 residues. The CDR3 loop reads CASSQDPGAGNTIYF. CDR3 DNA: TGTGCCAGCAGCCAGGACCCAGGGGCAGGAAACACCATATATTTT.

The CDR3 reads CASSEQGPHTGELFF. CDR3 coding DNA: TGTGCCAGCAGCGAACAGGGCCCTCACACCGGGGAGCTGTTTTTT. The chain couples TRBV9 to TRBJ2-2; D is perhaps TRBD1 (6 bases). This CDR3 has 15 amino acids. The V gene lost 3 bases and the J gene lost 3 bases, with 12 bases spanning the gap. CDR1 is SGDLS and CDR2 is YYNGEE in the germline V gene.

V and J are TRBV28 and TRBJ1-1; a weak D match, TRBD1 (6 bases). V shed 4 bases and J shed 5 bases, with 14 bases lying between them. Germline-derived CDR1 and CDR2 are MDHEN and SYDVKM. This CDR3 comprises 14 residues. CDR3 protein: CASSWGGGQTEAFF. The CDR3 DNA reads TGTGCCAGCAGTTGGGGCGGGGGGCAGACTGAAGCTTTCTTT. The full variable domain, its missing parts supplied by reference TRBV28 and TRBJ1-1, is DVKVTQSSRYLVKRTGEKVFLECVQDMDHENMFWYRQDPGLGLRLIYFSYDVKMKEKGDIPEGYSVSREKKERFSLILESASTNQTSMYLCASSWGGGQTEAFFGQGTRLTVV.

The count of this clone is one. V usage is TRBV28 and J usage is TRBJ1-1, with a weak D call TRBD1 (6 bases). Germline V CDR1 and CDR2: MDHEN, SYDVKM. This CDR3 comprises 16 residues. Trimming pared 5 bases from V and 3 bases from J, leaving 19 bases between. CDR3 region: CASSPASGGLYTEAFF. CDR3 nucleotides: TGTGCCAGCAGTCCCGCCTCGGGGGGCTTGTACACTGAAGCTTTCTTT.

The chain employs TRBV5-1 and TRBJ1-1; no clear D. Germline values: CDR1 SGHRS, CDR2 YFSETQ. The CDR3 is 15 residues long. V lost 0 bases to trimming and J lost 3 bases, with 12 bases between them. CDR3: CASSLAVQKDTEAFF. CDR3 in DNA: TGCGCCAGCAGCTTGGCCGTACAGAAAGACACTGAAGCTTTCTTT.

V is TRBV7-2 and J is TRBJ2-5; 11 nucleotides align to TRBD2. Germline V gives CDR1 SGHTA, CDR2 FQGNSA. Trimming cost V 4 bases and J 4 bases; bases outside gene matches: 8. The CDR3 has 16 residues. Here the CDR3 DNA reads TGTGCCAGCAGCTCTATAGCGGGGGGGCCGGGAGAGACCCAGTACTTC. Its protein product is CASSSIAGGPGETQYF.

The chain joins TRBV30 to TRBJ2-5; the match to TRBD2 covers 7 bases. V was pared by 1 base and J by 3 bases, with 11 bases of the junction left unmatched. The CDR3 is 16 residues long. Germline CDR1 and CDR2: GTSNPN and SVGIG (reference sequence). CDR3 loop: CAWSGQGLGVEETQYF. CDR3 DNA: TGTGCCTGGAGTGGACAAGGACTAGGGGTTGAAGAGACCCAGTACTTC.